One T cell receptor beta chain is described in this entry. Its target antigen remains unknown. No much larger clone exists at a distance of one base, and base qualities are not known. Per the publication, the treatment or condition label means: preoperative locoregional IRX-2 cytokine immunotherapy. The samples were obtained from a phase Ib study that tested preoperative, locoregional IRX-2 cytokine immunotherapy designed to prime immune responses. The donors were early-stage breast cancer patients who were given IRX-2 prior to surgery. The data belong to a study of preoperative IRX-2 immunotherapy in early breast cancer (dated by TCRdb to between 2018 and 2021). The receptor library was made with the immunoSEQ multiplex PCR assay. The source is immuneACCESS, and TCRdb retained only in-frame sequences with V and J called. Part of the clones is not carried over; for the studies checked, unresolved V genes explain less than half of this, and the remainder is unexplained. This sample lists roughly 3,400 clones; around 74% were detected once. The ten largest make up about 12% of the sample.

V gives up 6 bases and J gives up 1 base, and the segment between their germline ends measures 6 bases. Including the terminal cysteine and phenylalanine, the CDR3 comprises 12 residues. The entry retains the CDR3 DNA only, 36 bases that are in frame from base 1. CDR1 and CDR2 (WSHSY, SAAADI) derive from the germline V gene. The sequenced sample was tumor tissue, obtained after IRX-2 immunotherapy. The TCR originated in a human donor with breast cancer. The sequence is built from TRBV10-2 and TRBJ2-5, with TRBD1 tentatively as D gene (5 bases match). CDR3 sequence: CASRDSQETQYF. The DNA sequence follows: TGCGCCAGCAGAGACAGCCAAGAGACCCAGTACTTC.